Listed here is a single T cell receptor beta chain. Authors' analysis steps: Amplification with reference gene primers provided the estimates of nucleated cell counts. The repertoire was sequenced with immunoSEQ multiplex PCR; TCRdb's copy has only in-frame clones and lacks some. Clone size and V and J calls were adopted from that table, with D and trimming inferred from the DNA. The sample gives 150,000 to 200,000 clones, about 82% of which show up once; about 9.7% is in the top ten. The CDR3 spans 20 residues. V trimming: 0 bases; J trimming: 2 bases; junction bases outside the gene matches: 15. CDR1 is KGHDR and CDR2 is SFDVKD in the germline V gene. This specimen comes from a study of blood T cell repertoires in COVID-19. The overall study: Sample material is recorded as cDNA or gDNA derived from T cells, B-cell-depleted T cells, or PBMCs.

This TCR came from a woman in her 30s who had recovered from COVID-19. The gene calls are TRBV24-1 and TRBJ2-1; 7 bases agree with TRBD1. Sequencing was carried out using PBMCs or T cells enriched from blood (not recorded which). DNA of the CDR3: TGTGCCACCAGTGATTTGATCCCTATAGACAGGGCCGCCACCTACAATGAGCAGTTCTTC. Its protein is CATSDLIPIDRAATYNEQFF.